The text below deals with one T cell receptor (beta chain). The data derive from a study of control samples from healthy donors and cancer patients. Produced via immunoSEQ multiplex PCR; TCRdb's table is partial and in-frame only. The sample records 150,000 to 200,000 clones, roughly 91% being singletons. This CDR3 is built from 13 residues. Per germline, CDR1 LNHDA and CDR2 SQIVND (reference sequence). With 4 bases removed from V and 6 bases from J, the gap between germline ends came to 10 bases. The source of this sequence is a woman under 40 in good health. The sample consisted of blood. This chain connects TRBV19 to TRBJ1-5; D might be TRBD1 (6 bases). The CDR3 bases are TGTGCCAGTAGTAGCTCAGGGGTTCAGCCCCAGCATTTT. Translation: CASSSSGVQPQHF. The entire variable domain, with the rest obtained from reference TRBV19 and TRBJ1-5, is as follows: DGGITQSPKYLFRKEGQNVTLSCEQNLNHDAMYWYRQDPGQGLRLIYYSQIVNDFQKGDIAEGYSVSREKKESFPLTVTSAQKNPTAFYLCASSSSGVQPQHFGDGTRLSIL.